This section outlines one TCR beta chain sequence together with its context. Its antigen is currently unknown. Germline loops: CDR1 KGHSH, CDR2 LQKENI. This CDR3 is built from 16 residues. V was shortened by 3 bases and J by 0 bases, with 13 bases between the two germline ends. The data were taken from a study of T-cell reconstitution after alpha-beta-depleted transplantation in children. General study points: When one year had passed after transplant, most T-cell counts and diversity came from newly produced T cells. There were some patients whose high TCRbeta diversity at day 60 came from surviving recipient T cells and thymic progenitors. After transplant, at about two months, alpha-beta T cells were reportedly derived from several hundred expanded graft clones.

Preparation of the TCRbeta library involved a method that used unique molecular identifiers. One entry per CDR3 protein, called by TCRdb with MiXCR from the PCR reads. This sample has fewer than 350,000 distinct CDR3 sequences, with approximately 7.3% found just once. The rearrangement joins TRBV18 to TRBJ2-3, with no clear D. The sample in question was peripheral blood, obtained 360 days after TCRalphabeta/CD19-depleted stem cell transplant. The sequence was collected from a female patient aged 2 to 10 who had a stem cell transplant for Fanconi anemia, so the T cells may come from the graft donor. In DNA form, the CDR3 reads TGTGCCAGCTCACCCCTAACCGGTTTGAGCACAGATACGCAGTATTTT. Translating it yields CASSPLTGLSTDTQYF.